The 32 T cell receptor beta chains reported below all come from one sample, sequenced in a study of a mutant IDH1 vaccine in newly diagnosed glioma (dated by TCRdb to about 2021). The method was the immunoSEQ multiplex PCR assay. TCRdb limited this immuneACCESS table to in-frame rearrangements with V and J called. A share of clones is missing; checked studies link under half to unresolved V genes, and the rest is unexplained. This sample holds 100,000 to 150,000 clones; roughly 75% were observed only once. Under 7% of the sample lies in the top ten. No antigen has been identified for these receptors. The intended sense of this specimen's time point label: week 11, during vaccination. A 20-mer mutant IDH1 peptide at 300 micrograms in Montanide made up each vaccine dose, which was injected subcutaneously together with topical imiquimod. Material: PBMCs, obtained from a glioma patient whose treatment included an IDH1 peptide vaccine. These receptors came from a man aged 35 to 55 with glioma.

The V gene is TRBV10-3, the J gene TRBJ2-3; 7 bases fit TRBD2. The CDR3 length is 14 residues. V gave up 8 bases and J gave up 4 bases; unmatched junction bases: 9. Per the germline V gene, CDR1 is ENHRY and CDR2 is SYGVKD. The CDR3 DNA sequence: TGTGCCATCGGGTCTCGCGGGAGTGCAGATACGCAGTATTTT. It is translated as CAIGSRGSADTQYF.

The J gene is TRBJ2-7, the V gene TRBV11-1; D possibly uses TRBD1 or TRBD2 (5 bases each). The V end lost 6 bases, the J end lost 1 base, and 13 bases lay between the germline ends. Germline values: CDR1 SGHAT, CDR2 FQDESV (reference sequence). This CDR3 is 14 amino acids long. CDR3 in DNA: TGTGCCAGCAGTAGGTCCGGGGCATCCTACGAGCAGTACTTC. Protein product: CASSRSGASYEQYF.

The chain carries TRBV6-6 and TRBJ2-3; TRBD2 matches 11 bases. The CDR3 spans 15 residues. The germline CDR1 and CDR2 sequences are MNHNY and SVGAGI (reference sequence). The ends lost 5 bases at V and 2 bases at J; junction bases unmatched: 3. The CDR3 DNA reads as TGTGCCAGCAGTGTGACTAGCGGGATCACAGATACGCAGTATTTT. It codes for CASSVTSGITDTQYF.

The rearrangement uses TRBV10-3 and TRBJ1-2, with unresolved D. This CDR3 is 13 amino acids long. Between the trimmed V and J ends, which lost 7 bases and 5 bases, there was a span of 14 bases. Germline CDR1 reads ENHRY; CDR2 reads SYGVKD. The CDR3 DNA sequence: TGTGCCATCAAAACAGACACCACATATGGCTACACCTTC. Translation gives CAIKTDTTYGYTF.

V usage is TRBV6-6 and J usage is TRBJ2-4; D gene unclear. This CDR3 is 13 amino acids long. V lost 5 bases to trimming and J lost 6 bases, with 11 bases between them. Germline V lookup: CDR1 MNHNY, CDR2 SVGAGI (reference sequence). The DNA for the CDR3 is TGTGCCAGCAGTCCTACTACCGGAAACATTCAGTACTTC. It specifies CASSPTTGNIQYF.

The chain recombines TRBV23-1 with TRBJ2-7; possible D gene TRBD1, 6 bases. TRBV23-1 has ORF status, its function being uncertain. This CDR3 is built from 13 residues. The V and J ends lost 9 bases and 2 bases respectively, with 14 bases between them. CDR3 region: CARSPQGPYEQYF. The CDR3 DNA is TGCGCCAGATCCCCCCAGGGGCCCTACGAGCAGTACTTC.

This clone was detected once. This chain links TRBV6-5 with TRBJ2-2; a possible D gene is TRBD1 (6 bases). V was shortened by 6 bases and J by 4 bases, with 6 bases between the two germline ends. CDR1 and CDR2 (germline): MNHEY, SVGAGI. This CDR3 is built from 12 residues. DNA for the CDR3: TGTGCCAGCAGAGGGGGCACCGGGGAGCTGTTTTTT. Its translation: CASRGGTGELFF.

This sequence joins TRBV10-3 and TRBJ2-5, with a weak D call TRBD1 (5 bases). The germline V gene encodes CDR1 ENHRY and CDR2 SYGVKD. The V end was cut by 9 bases, the J end by 2 bases, with 7 bases between. This CDR3 has 11 residues. The CDR3 region is CAIQDQETQYF. CDR3 sequence (DNA): TGTGCCATACAGGATCAAGAGACCCAGTACTTC.

This chain connects TRBV27 to TRBJ2-7, with 12 bases identical to TRBD2. The CDR3 consists of 14 residues. V gave up 7 bases and J gave up 3 bases; unmatched junction bases: 4. From germline, CDR1 is MNHEY and CDR2 SMNVEV (reference sequence). CDR3 loop: CASKTSGGIYEQYF. The DNA of the CDR3 is TGTGCCAGCAAAACTAGCGGGGGGATCTACGAGCAGTACTTC.

The CDR3 sequence: CASSPVPGEGYTF. The CDR3 DNA reads TGTGCCAGCTCACCAGTCCCAGGGGAGGGCTACACCTTC. The chain joins TRBV18 to TRBJ1-2; weak D call: TRBD1 (6 bases). The CDR3 is made up of 13 amino acids. Germline V gene sequence: CDR1 KGHSH, CDR2 LQKENI. The V gene lost 2 bases and the J gene lost 8 bases, with 12 bases spanning the gap.

The chain carries TRBV4-3 and TRBJ2-2; D gene uncertain. V dropped 1 base and J dropped 4 bases, with 7 bases sitting between them. The CDR3 has 14 amino acids. Germline V gene data show CDR1 as LGHNA and CDR2 as YSLEER. For the CDR3, the DNA is TGCGCCAGCAGCCAAGGGTGGAGCACCGGGGAGCTGTTTTTT. This codes for CASSQGWSTGELFF.

V usage is TRBV6-6 and J usage is TRBJ2-7; the D call may be TRBD1 or TRBD2 (5 bases each). Trimming took 2 bases from V and 7 from J, leaving 18 bases between them. Germline V gives CDR1 MNHNY, CDR2 SVGAGI (reference sequence). The CDR3 has 15 residues. The CDR3 nucleotides are TGTGCCAGCAGTTACATCCGGGGCGGGTCGGCGGAGCAGTACTTC. Translating it yields CASSYIRGGSAEQYF.

The V and J genes are TRBV6-6 and TRBJ2-7; 7 nucleotides line up with TRBD2. This CDR3 region has 15 residues. Trimming removed 4 bases from V and 6 bases from J; junction bases left unmatched: 12. Germline assignment: CDR1 MNHNY and CDR2 SVGAGI (reference sequence). For the CDR3, the DNA is TGTGCCAGCAGTTGGGGAGCGGGAAAGGTTGGCGAGCAGTACTTC. Translated: CASSWGAGKVGEQYF.

V gene TRBV5-8 combines with J gene TRBJ2-7, with a possible D match to TRBD1 (6 bases). Germline CDR1 is SGHTS and CDR2 is YDEGEE. V was pared by 4 bases and J by 1 base, with 9 bases between. CDR3 size: 13 residues. CDR3 bases: TGTGCCAGCAGCAGGGGACATTCCTACGAGCAGTACTTC. It codes for CASSRGHSYEQYF. Using reference TRBV5-8 and TRBJ2-7 for the parts outside the CDR3, the full variable domain is EAGVTQSPTHLIKTRGQQATLRCSPISGHTSVYWYQQALGLGLQFLLWYDEGEERNRGNFPPRFSGRQFPNYSSELNVNALELEDSALYLCASSRGHSYEQYFGPGTRLTVT.

This clone was picked up one time. The genes are TRBV7-2 and TRBJ1-6; D is perhaps TRBD1 (6 bases). Germline CDR1 SGHTA, CDR2 FQGNSA. V was trimmed by 1 base and J by 14 bases, leaving 18 bases between them. The length of the CDR3 is 15 residues. The CDR3 spells CASSLVGTGRRALHF. The DNA of the CDR3 is TGTGCCAGCAGCTTAGTGGGTACAGGGAGAAGGGCCCTCCACTTT.

This clone was seen a handful of times. The chain uses TRBV6-4 and TRBJ2-1; 7 positions match TRBD2. The germline V gene encodes CDR1 MRHNA and CDR2 SNTAGT. This CDR3 spans 15 amino acids. With V trimmed by 4 bases and J by 5 bases, 8 bases remained unmatched. In DNA form, the CDR3 reads TGTGCCAGCAGTGTCGGTCGGGGGAGGGACAATGAGCAGTTCTTC. Translating gives CASSVGRGRDNEQFF.

The chain employs TRBV5-8 and TRBJ2-1, with 10 bases fitting TRBD1. J gave up 4 bases and V 4 bases, and 5 bases lay outside the gene matches. The CDR3 extends over 15 amino acids. CDR1 and CDR2 from the germline V gene are SGHTS and YDEGEE. CDR3: CASSPGQGIYNEQFF. The CDR3, as DNA: TGTGCCAGCAGCCCGGGACAGGGGATTTACAATGAGCAGTTCTTC.

About this clone itself: Different DNA sequences within this sample yield the same CDR3. This sequence joins TRBV29-1 and TRBJ2-5; D is ambiguous. V dropped 5 bases and J dropped 5 bases, with 9 bases sitting between them. CDR3 size: 11 residues. Germline assignment: CDR1 SQVTM and CDR2 ANQGSEA. The CDR3 loop reads CSVPSRETQYF. As DNA, the CDR3 is TGCAGCGTTCCATCCCGGGAGACCCAGTACTTC.

The chain employs TRBV29-1 and TRBJ1-1, with D perhaps matching TRBD1 (5 bases). The V gene lost 6 bases and the J gene lost 11 bases, with 19 bases spanning the gap. This CDR3 is 12 amino acids long. Germline CDR1 reads SQVTM; CDR2 reads ANQGSEA. In DNA, the CDR3 is TGCAGCGTCGCCTTGGGGCGGGGGGAGGCTTTCTTT. It specifies CSVALGRGEAFF.

This chain connects TRBV13 to TRBJ2-5; tentatively, D is TRBD1 (5 bases). This CDR3 comprises 15 residues. V lost 5 bases and J 2 bases, leaving 15 bases between the germline ends. Germline CDR1 PRHDT, CDR2 FYEKMQ (reference sequence). The CDR3 sequence is CASSTSGLRQETQYF. CDR3 bases: TGTGCCAGCAGCACCTCAGGGCTAAGGCAAGAGACCCAGTACTTC. Looking up the rest from reference TRBV13 and TRBJ2-5 gives the full variable domain: AAGVIQSPRHLIKEKRETATLKCYPIPRHDTVYWYQQGPGQDPQFLISFYEKMQSDKGSIPDRFSAQQFSDYHSELNMSSLELGDSALYFCASSTSGLRQETQYFGPGTRLLVL.

Details on this clone: The junction departs from germline at one end; a sequencing error may be responsible. V and J are TRBV7-7 and TRBJ2-5; no definite D call. Germline V lookup: CDR1 SSHAT, CDR2 FNYEAQ (reference sequence). The CDR3 covers 17 residues. CDR3: CASSLGVGMGSQETQYF. CDR3 DNA: TGTGCTAGCAGCTTAGGAGTGGGGATGGGTAGCCAAGAGACCCAGTACTTC. Variable domain in full (rest from reference TRBV7-7 and TRBJ2-5): GAGVSQSPRYKVTKRGQDVTLRCDPISSHATLYWYQQALGQGPEFLTYFNYEAQPDKSGLPSDRFSAERPEGSISTLTIQRTEQRDSAMYRCASSLGVGMGSQETQYFGPGTRLLVL.

This clone was seen a handful of times. The chain couples TRBV6-1 to TRBJ2-7; the match to TRBD2 covers 7 bases. Germline V gives CDR1 MNHNS, CDR2 SASEGT. There are 15 residues in the CDR3. The ends lost 0 bases at V and 2 bases at J; junction bases unmatched: 4. CDR3 nucleotides: TGTGCCAGCAGTGAAGCGGCGGGGGAACCCTACGAGCAGTACTTC. Protein: CASSEAAGEPYEQYF.

The rearrangement links TRBV5-8 to TRBJ2-3; D gene ambiguous. Trimming pared 10 bases from V and 0 bases from J, leaving 12 bases between. The germline CDR1 and CDR2 sequences are SGHTS and YDEGEE. The CDR3 covers 13 residues. CDR3 region: CAARQTSTDTQYF. The CDR3 nucleotides read TGTGCCGCCCGGCAGACTAGCACAGATACGCAGTATTTT.

The chain uses TRBV30 and TRBJ2-7, with 7 bases fitting TRBD1. Trimming took 5 bases from V and 0 from J; bases not matched to a gene: 1. Germline CDR1 and CDR2: GTSNPN and SVGIG (reference sequence). There are 12 residues in the CDR3. CDR3 nucleotide sequence: TGTGCCTGGGGGGACAGCTCCTACGAGCAGTACTTC. Encoded protein: CAWGDSSYEQYF.

The chain recombines TRBV7-2 with TRBJ1-1; D is uncertain. The CDR3 spans 13 residues. Germline V gene data show CDR1 as SGHTA and CDR2 as FQGNSA. Trimming removed 0 bases at V and 4 bases at J, with 6 bases between. Here the CDR3 DNA reads TGTGCCAGCAGCTTAGCCGCAGGCACTGAAGCTTTCTTT. Translating gives CASSLAAGTEAFF.

The rearrangement links TRBV18 to TRBJ2-7; 7 bases fit TRBD1. Losses at the gene ends were 5 bases for V and 0 bases for J; bases not matched to a gene: 7. The CDR3 is made up of 15 amino acids. From germline, CDR1 is KGHSH and CDR2 LQKENI. In DNA form, the CDR3 reads TGTGCCAGCTCAGTGGTCGACAGGGCCTCCTACGAGCAGTACTTC. It yields the protein CASSVVDRASYEQYF.

The chain links TRBV6-1 to TRBJ2-5, with D perhaps matching TRBD2 (6 bases). V lost 6 bases, J lost 7 bases, and 15 bases lay in between. CDR1 and CDR2 (germline): MNHNS, SASEGT. This CDR3 region has 13 residues. In DNA, the CDR3 is TGTGCCAGCAGCCCCGGGACTGCCAGGACCCAGTACTTC. Amino acid sequence: CASSPGTARTQYF.

V is TRBV28 and J is TRBJ2-7; 15 nucleotides align to TRBD2. The CDR3 is 17 residues long. The ends lost 5 bases at V and 2 bases at J; junction bases unmatched: 7. Germline CDR1 MDHEN, CDR2 SYDVKM. CDR3 bases: TGTGCCAGCAGTCTCCGGACTAGCGGGAGGGAAACCTACGAGCAGTACTTC. Protein: CASSLRTSGRETYEQYF.

This chain connects TRBV30 to TRBJ2-1; 8 bases line up with TRBD2. The V segment lost 0 bases and the J segment 0 bases; nucleotides outside the gene matches: 4. CDR1 GTSNPN and CDR2 SVGIG come from the germline V gene (reference sequence). This CDR3 comprises 16 residues. The CDR3 region has the DNA TGTGCCTGGAGTGTAGGAAGCGGGAGCTCCTACAATGAGCAGTTCTTC. Translation: CAWSVGSGSSYNEQFF.

This clone was counted a single time. J is TRBJ1-2 and V is TRBV30; TRBD1 matches 11 bases. Trimming removed 4 bases from V and 5 bases from J; junction bases left unmatched: 6. CDR1 GTSNPN and CDR2 SVGIG come from the germline V gene (reference sequence). The length of the CDR3 is 14 residues. CDR3 sequence (DNA): TGTGCCTGGAATTATGGGACAGGGGGTTATGGCTACACCTTC. As protein: CAWNYGTGGYGYTF.

V usage is TRBV4-1 and J usage is TRBJ1-2, with D perhaps TRBD1 (5 bases). Germline V CDR1 and CDR2: MGHRA, YSYEKL. CDR3 length: 15 amino acids. V was clipped by 0 bases and J by 2 bases, with 10 bases between them. The CDR3 sequence: CASSQEGSGNYGYTF. CDR3 nucleotide sequence: TGCGCCAGCAGCCAAGAGGGATCAGGGAACTATGGCTACACCTTC.

The J gene is TRBJ2-5, the V gene TRBV5-6; 9 nucleotides align to TRBD2. The germline gives CDR1 SGHDT, CDR2 YYEEEE. J lost 7 bases, V lost 4 bases, and 17 bases had no gene match. This CDR3 is built from 17 residues. The CDR3 spells CASSPDLGAGGEVTQYF. The CDR3 DNA follows: TGTGCCAGCAGCCCGGACTTGGGAGCGGGAGGTGAGGTGACCCAGTACTTC.